The entry below gives a single T cell receptor beta chain sequence along with its context. Here immunoSEQ multiplex PCR was the method, and the copy in TCRdb shows in-frame clones only, minus some. The sample lists around 150,000 clones, around 90% occurring once. The data derive from a study of cytomegalovirus exposure and HLA in healthy donors. Per germline, CDR1 SNHLY and CDR2 FYNNEI. V lost 8 bases to trimming and J lost 8 bases; unmatched junction nucleotides: 17. This CDR3 is built from 16 residues. The sequence derives from a man between 18 and 29 years old in good health and CMV-seronegative. V and J are TRBV2 and TRBJ2-1; 8 bases are a match to TRBD2. The sequencing sample was made of PBMCs. CDR3 region: CASPPPPGGREYEQFF. The CDR3 coding sequence is TGTGCCAGCCCCCCACCCCCGGGGGGGCGGGAATATGAGCAGTTCTTC.